This T cell receptor beta chain is drawn from a study of blood T cells in healthy people across ages. Study-wide points: The study found more naive CD4+ cells and higher diversity in long-lived than aged donors. PBMCs went unsorted, and a conclusive naive versus antigen-experienced comparison was therefore prevented. Expanded clonotype changes were possibly confounded by unknown donor CMV status.

The CDR3 is 15 residues long. Unmatched junction bases numbered 14, after V lost 6 bases and J lost 7 bases. Sample-barcoded 5' priming and a J-beta primer mix drove a second PCR of roughly 6 to 12 cycles. TCRdb fed the 5' RACE reads into MiXCR, producing one record per CDR3 protein. The sample has about 1 million distinct CDR3 sequences; roughly 24% are singletons. As to this clonotype: Its antigen is currently unknown.

The same data also went into a second study, on T cells of mothers and their children. Per that study: In each mother, TCR beta CDR3 reads exceeded 9 million; in each child, they numbered around 3 million.

The receptor's source is a girl aged 2-10 years in good health. Sequences were obtained from blood. The gene calls are TRBV12-3 or TRBV12-4 and TRBJ2-7, with 8 bases lining up with TRBD1. The CDR3 loop is CASSPTGTQGGEQYF. Written as DNA, the CDR3 is TGTGCCAGCAGCCCTACCGGGACACAGGGGGGAGAGCAGTACTTC.